These 17 T cell receptor beta chains share one sample of origin, sequenced in a study of blood T cell repertoires in COVID-19 (dated by TCRdb to 2020 to 2022). Libraries were prepared through the immunoSEQ multiplex PCR assay. TCRdb re-hosts the immuneACCESS table, in-frame sequences only. Its copies lack some clones; in the studies checked, an unresolved V gene accounts for under half of them, and the cause for the rest is not known. The sample table holds 250,000 or so clones, of which over 70% were seen once. More than 2.5% of the sample is held by the ten biggest clonotypes. Sequenced material: peripheral blood. These receptors all stem from a woman older than 75 with acute or convalescent COVID-19.

The rearrangement uses TRBV5-1 and TRBJ1-1, with 7 bases identical to TRBD1. Trimming removed 4 bases from V and 2 bases from J; junction bases left unmatched: 5. The germline V gene has CDR1 SGHRS and CDR2 YFSETQ. The CDR3 consists of 14 residues. The CDR3 reads CASSDRVLNTEAFF. In nucleotides, the CDR3 is TGCGCCAGCAGCGACAGGGTCCTCAACACTGAAGCTTTCTTT.

This clone came up a few times. The chain recombines TRBV3-1 (or the pseudogene TRBV3-2) with TRBJ2-3; D perhaps matches TRBD1 (6 bases). The V gene lost 3 bases and the J gene lost 2 bases, with 12 bases spanning the gap. CDR1 and CDR2 (germline): LGHDT, YNNKEL (reference sequence). The CDR3 totals 15 residues. The CDR3 region is CASSQTGATTDTQYF. The CDR3 DNA follows: TGTGCCAGCAGCCAGACAGGAGCCACCACAGATACGCAGTATTTT.

Here the CDR3 reads CASSSQTGNYGYTF. The CDR3 DNA reads as TGTGCCAGCAGCTCACAGACAGGAAACTATGGCTACACCTTC. The V call is TRBV11-2, the J call TRBJ1-2, with a weak D call TRBD1 (6 bases). The CDR3 has 14 residues. The germline V and J ends were trimmed by 4 bases and 2 bases, with 11 bases remaining between them. Germline CDR1 and CDR2: SGHAT and FQNNGV.

The rearrangement uses TRBV29-1 and TRBJ2-5; 9 nucleotides align to TRBD1. The V and J ends lost 3 bases and 4 bases, in that order; junction bases with no gene match: 3. There are 13 residues in the CDR3. Germline lookup yields CDR1 SQVTM and CDR2 ANQGSEA. The CDR3 DNA reads TGCAGCGTTGATAAGGACAGGGGAGAGACCCAGTACTTC. Translation: CSVDKDRGETQYF.

The chain employs TRBV12-3 or TRBV12-4 and TRBJ1-1; the D is unclear. V lost 1 base and J lost 2, with 5 bases in between. The CDR3 runs to 13 residues. CDR3 in DNA: TGTGCCAGCAGTTTAGGGCACAACACTGAAGCTTTCTTT. It translates to CASSLGHNTEAFF.

CDR3 sequence reads: CASGTGGWDEQFF. The CDR3 region has the DNA TGTGCCAGTGGGACAGGGGGATGGGATGAGCAGTTCTTC. J is TRBJ2-1 and V is TRBV19; 11 bases are shared with TRBD1. This CDR3 is built from 13 residues. After removal of 8 bases from V and 8 bases from J, the junction contained 5 bases not matched to a gene. CDR1 is LNHDA, CDR2 SQIVND, per germline (reference sequence).

J is TRBJ1-6 and V is TRBV5-6; D is undetermined. Per germline, CDR1 SGHDT and CDR2 YYEEEE. The CDR3 spans 14 residues. The V end was cut by 0 bases, the J end by 10 bases, with 11 bases between. CDR3 residues: CASSLGRVLSPLHF. The CDR3 bases are TGTGCCAGCAGCTTGGGTCGGGTTTTGTCACCCCTCCACTTT.

This clone was seen repeatedly, ten times or more. The gene calls are TRBV19 and TRBJ2-7; 11 nucleotides agree with TRBD2. The CDR3 is 18 amino acids. V dropped 4 bases and J dropped 1; count of bases not matched to a gene: 12. CDR1 is LNHDA, CDR2 SQIVND, per germline (reference sequence). The CDR3 here is CASSTPPLAGGLSYEQYF. The CDR3 DNA is TGTGCCAGTAGTACCCCTCCGCTAGCGGGAGGTTTGTCCTACGAGCAGTACTTC.

The chain uses TRBV19 and TRBJ1-5; 10 bases match TRBD1. Germline loops: CDR1 LNHDA, CDR2 SQIVND (reference sequence). With V trimmed by 5 bases and J by 2 bases, 6 bases remained unmatched. The CDR3 totals 16 residues. In DNA, the CDR3 is TGTGCCAGTAGTGAGGGACAGGGGCTAGGCAATCAGCCCCAGCATTTT. The encoded protein is CASSEGQGLGNQPQHF.

The chain uses TRBV30 and TRBJ1-4; TRBD1 matches 7 bases. Germline loops: CDR1 GTSNPN, CDR2 SVGIG (reference sequence). CDR3 size: 13 residues. The junction had 6 bases not matched to a gene; V was cut back by 4 bases and J by 7 bases. The CDR3 spells CAWIGRGCEKLFF. CDR3 nucleotides: TGTGCCTGGATTGGCAGGGGGTGTGAAAAACTGTTTTTT.

CDR3 in DNA: TGTGCCAGCAGCCTGTGGGGTCGACTTAGCGGGAGGGCCCCGGGGGCCAACGTCCTGACTTTC. This gives the protein CASSLWGRLSGRAPGANVLTF. The chain links TRBV3-1 (or the pseudogene TRBV3-2) to TRBJ2-6; 11 bases fit TRBD2. The J segment lost 4 bases and the V segment lost 4 bases, leaving 18 bases of the junction unmatched. The CDR3 loop spans 21 amino acids. Germline-derived CDR1 and CDR2 are LGHDT and YNNKEL (reference sequence).

In this sample, this clone turned up once. The gene calls are TRBV19 and TRBJ1-6; tentatively, D is TRBD1 (6 bases). V dropped 3 bases and J dropped 7 bases, with 13 bases sitting between them. The CDR3 extends over 15 amino acids. Germline V gives CDR1 LNHDA, CDR2 SQIVND (reference sequence). The CDR3 region is CASSMSRQGNSPLHF. The CDR3 DNA sequence: TGTGCCAGTAGTATGTCCCGCCAGGGGAATTCACCCCTCCACTTT.

This clone came up a few times. This chain joins TRBV6-1 and TRBJ2-1; 7 bases match TRBD1. The V segment lost 2 bases and the J segment 2 bases; nucleotides outside the gene matches: 3. CDR1 is MNHNS, CDR2 SASEGT, per germline. This CDR3 spans 15 amino acids. The CDR3 DNA reads TGTGCCAGCAGTGAATTAGGGGGCACCTACAATGAGCAGTTCTTC. Encoded protein: CASSELGGTYNEQFF.

The CDR3 sequence is CASSRVRDSVGYGYTF. The CDR3 nucleotides are TGTGCCAGCAGCCGAGTGCGGGACAGTGTTGGCTATGGCTACACCTTC. The chain has TRBV4-2 and TRBJ1-2; 7 bases are shared with TRBD1. CDR1 is LGHNA and CDR2 is YNFKEQ in the germline V gene. The CDR3 consists of 16 residues. The trim removed 4 bases at V and 4 bases at J, leaving 12 bases unmatched.

This sequence joins TRBV3-1 (or the pseudogene TRBV3-2) and TRBJ2-6; TRBD1 aligns across 7 bases. Per germline, CDR1 LGHDT and CDR2 YNNKEL (reference sequence). Trimming at V came to 0 bases and at J to 1 base, leaving 12 bases not matched to a gene. This CDR3 contains 20 residues. CDR3 protein: CASSQEGLVTGASGANVLTF. In nucleotides, the CDR3 is TGTGCCAGCAGCCAAGAAGGTTTGGTAACAGGGGCTTCTGGGGCCAACGTCCTGACTTTC.

This CDR3 is CASSQGGLAGPYQETQYF. In nucleotides, the CDR3 is TGTGCCAGCAGCCAAGGAGGGCTAGCGGGACCGTACCAAGAGACCCAGTACTTC. The gene calls are TRBV3-1 (or the pseudogene TRBV3-2) and TRBJ2-5; 9 nucleotides line up with TRBD2. The CDR3 sequence is 18 residues long. The V and J ends lost 1 base and 0 bases, in that order; junction bases with no gene match: 9. In germline, CDR1 is LGHDT, CDR2 YNNKEL (reference sequence).

The V and J genes are TRBV7-9 and TRBJ1-2, with 9 positions matching TRBD1. The germline gives CDR1 SEHNR, CDR2 FQNEAQ (reference sequence). V dropped 5 bases and J dropped 4; count of bases not matched to a gene: 14. The CDR3 totals 17 residues. The CDR3 nucleotides read TGTGCCAGCAGCACTACACCGGGACAGGGATGGGGCTATGGCTACACCTTC. Encoded protein: CASSTTPGQGWGYGYTF. The full variable domain, in which reference TRBV7-9 and TRBJ1-2 provide the parts outside the CDR3, is DTGVSQNPRHKITKRGQNVTFRCDPISEHNRLYWYRQTLGQGPEFLTYFQNEAQLEKSRLLSDRFSAERPKGSFSTLEIQRTEQGDSAMYLCASSTTPGQGWGYGYTFGSGTRLTVV.